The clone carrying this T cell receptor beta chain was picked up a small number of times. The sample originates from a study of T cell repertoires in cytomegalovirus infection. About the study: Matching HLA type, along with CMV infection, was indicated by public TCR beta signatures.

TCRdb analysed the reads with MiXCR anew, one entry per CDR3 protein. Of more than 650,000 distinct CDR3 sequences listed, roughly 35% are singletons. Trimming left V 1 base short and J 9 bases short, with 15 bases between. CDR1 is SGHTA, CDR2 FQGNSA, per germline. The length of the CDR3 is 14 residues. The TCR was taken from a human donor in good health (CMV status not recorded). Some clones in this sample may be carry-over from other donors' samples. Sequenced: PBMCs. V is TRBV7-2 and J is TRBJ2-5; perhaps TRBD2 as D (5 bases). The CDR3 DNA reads TGTGCCAGCAGCTTAGGCCCAATTACGGGGTCCCAGTACTTC. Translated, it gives CASSLGPITGSQYF.